This T cell receptor beta chain was sequenced in a study of cytomegalovirus exposure and HLA in healthy donors. This clone was observed a handful of times. Its cognate antigen is unknown. The CDR3 consists of 15 residues. V was clipped by 7 bases and J by 2 bases; unmatched bases: 11. The germline gives CDR1 MNHNY, CDR2 SVGAGI (reference sequence). Nominally healthy donors were sampled, though unrecorded immune exposures were likely. PCR employed 60 Vbeta and 13 Jbeta primers. Sequenced by immunoSEQ multiplex PCR; TCRdb stores in-frame clones only, minus some. The data contain more than 80,000 clones, over 80% of them singletons. The study, taken as a whole, reports: The likely explanation for a cluster of highly shared sequence variants was sequencing artifact. The study designated 160 or so TCR beta chains cytomegalovirus-associated.

The receptor comes from a female donor in good health and CMV-seropositive. Specimen: PBMCs. This sequence joins TRBV6-6 and TRBJ2-7, with TRBD1 matching over 7 bases. The CDR3 nucleotides read TGTGCCAGCAACCGGGACAGCACAACAACCTACGAGCAGTACTTC. Encoded protein: CASNRDSTTTYEQYF.